This T cell receptor (beta chain) was recovered during a study of blood T cell repertoires in COVID-19. Overall study context: Material from acute and convalescent COVID-19 was sourced from the United States, Italy and Spain. PBMCs, B-cell-depleted T cells, or T cells provided the cDNA or gDNA that made up the material.

In the authors' methods: Estimation of nucleated cell counts relied on the amplification of reference gene primers. Data came from immunoSEQ multiplex PCR; TCRdb stores just in-frame clones and leaves some out. V, J and clone size were drawn from that table, and D and trimming were deduced from the DNA. The sample lists approximately 60,000 clones, 83% occurring once. Germline V gene data show CDR1 as SGHNT and CDR2 as YYREEE (reference sequence). V lost 4 bases, J lost 3 bases, and 4 bases stayed unmatched. This CDR3 contains 15 residues. The sample was peripheral blood. The chain is built from TRBV5-4 and TRBJ2-7; 13 positions agree with TRBD2. The source is a human donor in a cohort sampled during active COVID-19. The CDR3 reads CASSLRTSGSYEQYF. The DNA for the CDR3 is TGTGCCAGCAGCCTACGGACTAGCGGGAGCTACGAGCAGTACTTC.